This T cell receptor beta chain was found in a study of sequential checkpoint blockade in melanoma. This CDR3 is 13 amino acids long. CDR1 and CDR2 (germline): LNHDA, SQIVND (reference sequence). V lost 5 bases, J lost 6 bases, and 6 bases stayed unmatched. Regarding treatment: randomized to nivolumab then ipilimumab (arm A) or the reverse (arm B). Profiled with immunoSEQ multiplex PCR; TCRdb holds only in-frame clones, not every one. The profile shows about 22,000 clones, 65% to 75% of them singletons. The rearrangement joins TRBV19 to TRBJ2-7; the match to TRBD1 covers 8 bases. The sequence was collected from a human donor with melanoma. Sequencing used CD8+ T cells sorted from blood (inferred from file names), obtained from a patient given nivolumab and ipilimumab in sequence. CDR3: CASSSQGQGEQYF. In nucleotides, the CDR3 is TGTGCCAGTAGTTCTCAAGGACAGGGCGAGCAGTACTTC.